A selection of T cell receptor beta chains follows, all from one sample in a study of glioma-infiltrating T cells after dendritic cell vaccination. The method was immunoSEQ multiplex PCR; TCRdb's version includes in-frame clones alone and lacks a portion of them. In the table there are roughly 90,000 clones, 65% to 90% of which are singletons. Sample: blood, taken before dendritic cell vaccination. These receptors came from a human donor with glioblastoma. The CDR3 runs from the conserved cysteine through the conserved F or W. A D gene is named only where the DNA matches it firmly. Only part of the rows carry a size: once, few, many, or a class if the clone is expanded.

.	.	TRBV20-1	TRBJ2-5	CSAAGGETQYF	TGCAGTGCCGCGGGCGGAGAGACCCAGTACTTC
.	.	TRBV7-2	TRBJ1-2	CASSLDSNYGYTF	TGTGCCAGCAGCCTCGACAGTAACTATGGCTACACCTTC
.	.	TRBV27	TRBJ2-7	CASRDTYEQYF	TGTGCCAGCAGGGACACCTACGAGCAGTACTTC
.	TRBD2	TRBV27	TRBJ2-3	CASSSAGLVQGDTQYF	TGTGCCAGCAGTTCCGCGGGACTAGTGCAGGGAGATACGCAGTATTTT
.	.	TRBV4-3	TRBJ1-6	CASSQVWAQSSYNSPLHF	TGCGCCAGCAGCCAAGTCTGGGCTCAGAGCTCCTATAATTCACCCCTCCACTTT
.	TRBD1	TRBV27	TRBJ2-3	CASSPGTGVTDTQYF	TGTGCCAGCAGTCCCGGGACAGGGGTCACAGATACGCAGTATTTT
.	TRBD1	TRBV6-5	TRBJ1-1	CASSRGTGLDTEAFF	TGTGCCAGCAGTCGGGGGACAGGGTTGGACACTGAAGCTTTCTTT
.	.	TRBV5-1	TRBJ2-1	CASSSTTQGHEQFF	TGCGCCAGCAGCTCAACTACACAGGGACACGAGCAGTTCTTC
.	.	TRBV4-1	TRBJ1-6	CASSQGQNSPLHF	TGCGCCAGCAGCCAAGGACAGAATTCACCCCTCCACTTT
.	TRBD1	TRBV6-1	TRBJ2-7	CASKLGGVKDEQYF	TGTGCCAGCAAGCTAGGGGGCGTTAAGGACGAGCAGTACTTC
.	.	TRBV7-8	TRBJ2-7	CASSNSYEQYF	TGTGCCAGCAGTAACTCCTACGAGCAGTACTTC
.	.	TRBV27	TRBJ2-1	CASTREGSYNEQFF	TGTGCCAGCACCCGGGAAGGGTCCTACAATGAGCAGTTCTTC
once	.	TRBV9	TRBJ2-2	CASRGRMNTGELFF	TGTGCCAGCAGGGGCAGGATGAACACCGGGGAGCTGTTTTTT
.	.	TRBV19	TRBJ2-2	CASGALSNTGELFF	TGTGCCAGTGGAGCTCTTTCGAACACCGGGGAGCTGTTTTTT
.	.	TRBV7-9	TRBJ1-5	CASTSSGNQPQHF	TGTGCCAGCACCTCGTCGGGGAATCAGCCCCAGCATTTT
.	.	TRBV5-1	TRBJ1-2	CASSWIQGVSDGYTF	TGCGCCAGCAGCTGGATACAGGGCGTTTCGGATGGCTACACCTTC
.	.	TRBV7-2	TRBJ2-7	CASSLEFASSYEQYF	TGTGCCAGCAGCTTAGAGTTTGCCAGCTCCTACGAGCAGTACTTC
.	TRBD2	TRBV4-1	TRBJ2-7	CASSSRTSGKSYEQYF	TGCGCCAGCAGCTCGCGGACTAGCGGGAAATCCTACGAGCAGTACTTC
.	.	TRBV5-8	TRBJ1-2	CASSLDTGREGPYGYTF	TGTGCCAGCAGCCTTGATACAGGGCGGGAGGGGCCCTATGGCTACACCTTC
.	TRBD2	TRBV9	TRBJ2-5	CASSPRLAGGETQYF	TGTGCCAGCAGCCCCCGACTAGCGGGGGGAGAGACCCAGTACTTC
.	TRBD2	TRBV10-2	TRBJ2-1	CASRDLAGGVYEQFF	TGCGCCAGCCGAGATTTAGCGGGAGGTGTCTATGAGCAGTTCTTC
.	.	TRBV15	TRBJ2-7	CATSRDRGASYEQYF	TGTGCCACCAGCAGAGACCGCGGGGCTTCCTACGAGCAGTACTTC
.	.	TRBV11-3	TRBJ2-1	CASSSSTTGVSNNEQFF	TGTGCCAGCAGTTCTAGTACGACCGGGGTTTCCAACAATGAGCAGTTCTTC
.	TRBD2	TRBV9	TRBJ2-2	CASSVVGSGSGGELFF	TGTGCCAGCAGCGTAGTGGGTAGCGGGAGTGGCGGGGAGCTGTTTTTT
once	.	TRBV7-2	TRBJ2-5	CASSLEAAQETQYF	TGTGCCAGCAGCTTAGAGGCAGCGCAAGAGACCCAGTACTTC
.	.	TRBV20-1	TRBJ2-1	CSATPAGLGIF	TGCAGTGCTACTCCCGCAGGGCTAGGGATCTTC
.	TRBD1	TRBV6-5	TRBJ2-3	CASSYGTGGDTQYF	TGTGCCAGCAGTTATGGGACAGGGGGCGATACGCAGTATTTT
.	TRBD2	TRBV5-1	TRBJ2-3	CASRSLAGGPGDTQYF	TGCGCCAGCAGGTCTCTAGCGGGGGGGCCAGGAGATACGCAGTATTTT
.	.	TRBV6-5	TRBJ1-2	CASSYGPGRGYTF	TGTGCCAGCAGTTATGGGCCCGGCAGGGGCTACACCTTC
.	TRBD1	TRBV5-1	TRBJ2-2	CASSQAGTGVTGELFF	TGCGCCAGCAGCCAGGCCGGGACAGGGGTCACCGGGGAGCTGTTTTTT
once	TRBD2	TRBV10-2	TRBJ2-3	CASRGLAGGNTDTQYF	TGCGCCAGCAGGGGACTAGCGGGGGGGAACACAGATACGCAGTATTTT
.	.	TRBV6-5	TRBJ2-1	CASSYSASLDEQFF	TGTGCCAGCAGTTACTCGGCTAGTTTGGATGAGCAGTTCTTC
once	TRBD2	TRBV7-9	TRBJ2-7	CASSLDLLAGGPAEQYF	TGTGCCAGCAGCTTAGACCTACTAGCGGGAGGGCCCGCCGAGCAGTACTTC
once	TRBD1	TRBV7-2	TRBJ1-5	CASSPGQYSNQPQHF	TGTGCCAGCAGCCCGGGACAGTATAGCAATCAGCCCCAGCATTTT
.	.	TRBV6-5	TRBJ1-5	CASSYSQGGPGGTQHF	TGTGCCAGCAGTTACTCTCAGGGAGGTCCAGGTGGGACCCAGCATTTT
.	.	TRBV11-2	TRBJ2-2	CASSFTAGNTGELFF	TGTGCCAGCAGCTTTACCGCGGGGAACACCGGGGAGCTGTTTTTT
once	TRBD2	TRBV27	TRBJ2-5	CASKAGGWIETQYF	TGTGCCAGCAAGGCGGGAGGATGGATCGAGACCCAGTACTTC
.	.	TRBV6-1	TRBJ1-5	CASSVRSNQPQHF	TGTGCCAGCAGTGTGCGTAGCAATCAGCCCCAGCATTTT
.	TRBD1	TRBV29-1	TRBJ2-3	CSVERQGLGTDTQYF	TGCAGCGTTGAGCGACAGGGGTTGGGCACAGATACGCAGTATTTT
.	.	TRBV7-2	TRBJ2-7	CASSLALPPYEQYF	TGTGCCAGCAGCTTGGCTCTTCCCCCCTACGAGCAGTACTTC
.	TRBD1	TRBV5-1	TRBJ1-1	CASSSGTGASRAEAFF	TGCGCCAGCAGCTCCGGGACAGGAGCCTCGAGGGCTGAAGCTTTCTTT
.	TRBD2	TRBV4-1	TRBJ2-7	CASSQFTSGRLYEQYF	TGCGCCAGCAGCCAATTTACTAGCGGGAGACTCTACGAGCAGTACTTC
.	.	TRBV5-4	TRBJ2-7	CASSLTPGSEQYF	TGTGCCAGCAGCCTCACCCCTGGCAGCGAGCAGTACTTC
.	.	TRBV4-3	TRBJ1-2	CASSQDLGRGDNYGYTF	TGCGCCAGCAGCCAAGATTTGGGGAGGGGGGATAACTATGGCTACACCTTC
.	TRBD1	TRBV19	TRBJ2-7	CASSTRGQSYEQYF	TGTGCCAGTAGTACTAGGGGACAGTCCTACGAGCAGTACTTC
.	TRBD1	TRBV15	TRBJ2-6	CATSREFVGQGTGANVLTF	TGTGCCACCAGCAGAGAGTTTGTTGGACAGGGGACTGGGGCCAACGTCCTGACTTTC
.	.	TRBV7-8	TRBJ1-1	CASSLAYEKNTEAFF	TGTGCCAGCAGCTTAGCGTACGAGAAGAACACTGAAGCTTTCTTT
.	.	TRBV7-9	TRBJ1-5	CASSFGQSNQPQHF	TGTGCCAGCAGCTTCGGACAGAGCAATCAGCCCCAGCATTTT
.	TRBD1	TRBV7-9	TRBJ2-2	CASSPPGGWGGELFF	TGTGCCAGCAGCCCTCCAGGGGGCTGGGGCGGGGAGCTGTTTTTT
once	TRBD2	TRBV7-2	TRBJ2-5	CASSFRLAGVETQYF	TGTGCCAGCAGCTTCAGACTAGCGGGAGTGGAGACCCAGTACTTC
once	.	TRBV6-5	TRBJ1-2	CASSYSRASGYTF	TGTGCCAGCAGTTACTCGAGGGCATCTGGCTACACCTTC
.	.	TRBV14	TRBJ1-1	CASSQELRITEAFF	TGTGCCAGCAGCCAAGAATTGAGGATCACTGAAGCTTTCTTT
.	.	TRBV14	TRBJ2-7	CPGSDSYEQYF	TGTCCGGGGAGTGACTCCTACGAGCAGTACTTC
.	.	TRBV7-3	TRBJ1-5	CAGGGANQPQHF	TGTGCCGGGGGAGGGGCAAATCAGCCCCAGCATTTT
.	.	TRBV5-5	TRBJ1-2	CASSFVAPRGYGYTF	TGTGCCAGCAGCTTCGTTGCCCCAAGGGGGTATGGCTACACCTTC
.	.	TRBV6-1	TRBJ2-7	CASSEKGQSYEQYF	TGTGCCAGCAGTGAAAAAGGACAGTCCTACGAGCAGTACTTC
.	.	TRBV28	TRBJ2-3	CASSFNFVGGITDTQYF	TGTGCCAGCAGTTTTAATTTCGTGGGCGGGATCACAGATACGCAGTATTTT
.	.	TRBV19	TRBJ1-2	CASSIQGAIYGYTF	TGTGCCAGTAGTATACAGGGTGCGATCTATGGCTACACCTTC
.	.	TRBV5-4	TRBJ2-3	CAGKRELASTDTQYF	TGTGCCGGAAAAAGGGAGCTAGCTAGCACAGATACGCAGTATTTT
few	.	TRBV7-2	TRBJ1-1	CASSLSLSEAFF	TGTGCCAGCAGCTTATCTCTCAGTGAAGCTTTCTTT